This TCR beta chain was observed in a study of T-cell memory formation after mild COVID-19. This clonotype was counted a few times. UMIs and sample barcodes were carried by the TCR alpha and TCR beta cDNA libraries that 5'RACE produced using constant-segment primers. One entry per CDR3 protein results from TCRdb running MiXCR on the 5' RACE reads. Of about 390,000 distinct CDR3 sequences listed, 20% to 25% are singletons. In germline, CDR1 is LGHNA, CDR2 YNFKEQ. This CDR3 region has 18 residues. Trimming removed 1 base from V and 3 bases from J; junction bases left unmatched: 10. The sequence was obtained from an adult woman who had mild COVID-19 (a few samples of this study predate the infection). Cell type and time point are not known. The chain couples TRBV4-2 to TRBJ2-5, with 11 positions matching TRBD2. The material sequenced was PBMCs or a T cell subset sorted from them (not recorded which). CDR3 nucleotides: TGTGCCAGCAGCCAAGCGGTAGCGGGAGGGCCTAGGGAAGAGACCCAGTACTTC. Encoded protein: CASSQAVAGGPREETQYF.